This T cell receptor (beta chain) was sequenced during a study of blood T cell repertoires in COVID-19. Generated by immunoSEQ multiplex PCR, the TCRdb table keeps only in-frame clones and is missing some. The sample consists of 250,000 to 300,000 clones, about 86% of them appearing once. V was cut by 3 bases and J by 2 bases, with 11 bases left in between. This CDR3 spans 15 amino acids. Germline-derived CDR1 and CDR2 are MNHEY and SMNVEV (reference sequence). This sequence joins TRBV27 and TRBJ1-3; perhaps TRBD1 as D (6 bases). Input material: peripheral blood. This receptor was identified in a man between 18 and 29 years old with active or convalescent COVID-19. CDR3 coding DNA: TGTGCCAGCAGTTTGCGGGCAGGGGCTGGAAACACCATATATTTT. This sequence encodes CASSLRAGAGNTIYF.